This TCR beta chain was captured in a study of T cells in Graves' hyperthyroidism and ophthalmopathy. General study results and limits: Blood samples included most of the expanded thyroid clonotypes exceeding 0.001.

Researchers took RNA transcripts and amplified the TCR beta CDR3 regions from them. The HTBI primer set drove a first-round RT-PCR of the TCR CDR3. One entry per CDR3 protein, called by TCRdb with MiXCR from the multiplex PCR reads. Of some 500,000 distinct CDR3 sequences in the sample, approximately 25% were seen once. This clonotype was seen at least ten times. Its target is unknown. Ophthalmopathy cases scored 3 or more on the Clinical Activity Score and 4 or more on NOSPECS grade, with duration below 3 months. The sequenced sample consisted of blood. The TCR comes from a woman aged 25 to 39 with Graves' ophthalmopathy.

CDR3 loop: CAISEFGGNTEAFF. In nucleotides, the CDR3 is TGTGCCATCAGTGAGTTTGGGGGGAACACTGAAGCTTTCTTT. The chain uses TRBV10-3 and TRBJ1-1, with D perhaps matching TRBD1 (5 bases). This CDR3 contains 14 residues. V shed 1 base and J shed 1 base, with 7 bases lying between them. Germline V gives CDR1 ENHRY, CDR2 SYGVKD.